The source of this T cell receptor (beta chain) is a study of cytomegalovirus exposure and HLA in healthy donors. Study summary: Genetic ancestry analysis placed under 90% of the 398 donors that were genotyped in the Caucasian-associated cluster.

Comments on this clone: Its cognate antigen is unknown.

Study-wide points: According to the study, roughly 180 TCR beta chains were cytomegalovirus-associated. It was reported that the classifier diagnosed cytomegalovirus status with high specificity and sensitivity in both the original and validation cohorts.

The PCR used 60 Vbeta and 13 Jbeta primers. Profiling relied on immunoSEQ multiplex PCR, and the TCRdb table lists in-frame clones only, not all of them. This sample yields some 76,000 clones, of which more than 75% are seen a single time; 12% belongs to the top ten. The source material was PBMCs. The sequence was obtained from a male donor in good health and CMV-seropositive.

The CDR3 region has the DNA TGCGCCAGCAGCCAAGTCCTGACAGGGAATTCACCCCTCCACTTT. It codes for CASSQVLTGNSPLHF. The V call is TRBV4-3, the J call TRBJ1-6; 7 positions match TRBD1. The CDR3 has 15 amino acids. Germline values: CDR1 LGHNA, CDR2 YSLEER. V was pared by 1 base and J by 7 bases, with 4 bases of the junction left unmatched.